One and the same sample provided the 9 T cell receptor beta chains below, sequenced in a study of T cells in Graves' hyperthyroidism and ophthalmopathy. Template material for amplifying TCR beta CDR3 regions consisted of RNA transcripts. Using the HTBI primer set, a first-round RT-PCR was run on the TCR CDR3. A single record per CDR3 protein comes from TCRdb applying MiXCR to the multiplex PCR reads. The table shows hundreds of thousands of distinct CDR3 sequences, with roughly 40% occurring only once. Sequencing input: blood. The receptors were gathered from a man younger than 35 with Graves' hyperthyroidism.

This clonotype was recorded only once. A read error is possible here, since a much larger clone lies one base away. The chain links TRBV20-1 to TRBJ1-1; D may be TRBD1 (6 bases). Germline-derived CDR1 and CDR2 are DFQATT and SNEGSKA (reference sequence). This CDR3 has 13 amino acids. CDR3 protein: CSAGDNRVTEAFF. The CDR3 coding sequence is TGCAGTGCTGGAGATAACAGGGTCACTGAAGCTTTCTTT.

This clonotype occurred many times. The chain uses TRBV25-1 and TRBJ1-4, with 7 nucleotides matching TRBD1. Trimming at V came to 6 bases and at J to 5 bases, leaving 12 bases not matched to a gene. The length of the CDR3 is 16 residues. The germline V gene has CDR1 MGHDK and CDR2 SYGVNS. The CDR3 here is CASSRGGHVFNEKLFF. CDR3 DNA: TGTGCCAGCAGCAGAGGGGGCCATGTGTTCAATGAAAAACTGTTTTTT. The full variable domain, rest sourced from reference TRBV25-1 and TRBJ1-4, is EADIYQTPRYLVIGTGKKITLECSQTMGHDKMYWYQQDPGMELHLIHYSYGVNSTEKGDLSSESTVSRIRTEHFPLTLESARPSHTSQYLCASSRGGHVFNEKLFFGSGTQLSVL.

This clonotype has ten or more counts. V is TRBV6-1 and J is TRBJ1-2; D is unresolved. The V end lost 2 bases, the J end lost 6 bases, and 10 bases lay between the germline ends. This CDR3 is 13 amino acids long. The germline V gene encodes CDR1 MNHNS and CDR2 SASEGT. CDR3 loop: CASSERWVDGYTF. The CDR3 coding sequence is TGTGCCAGCAGTGAAAGATGGGTCGATGGCTACACCTTC.

Ten or more counts support this clonotype. This rearrangement joins TRBV29-1 to TRBJ2-7, with D perhaps TRBD1 or TRBD2 (5 bases each). There are 14 residues in the CDR3. The V gene lost 1 base and the J gene lost 4 bases, with 14 bases spanning the gap. The germline gives CDR1 SQVTM, CDR2 ANQGSEA. DNA for the CDR3: TGCAGCGTTGAAGGCCCCGGGGCCCTATACGAGCAGTACTTC. It translates to CSVEGPGALYEQYF.

The genes are TRBV7-2 and TRBJ2-7; 8 bases match TRBD2. V lost 5 bases, J lost 2 bases, and 5 bases stayed unmatched. Germline V gene lookup returns CDR1 SGHTA and CDR2 FQGNSA. This CDR3 region has 14 residues. In DNA form, the CDR3 reads TGTGCCAGCAGCCAACCGCGGGGGGCCTACGAGCAGTACTTC. Residues: CASSQPRGAYEQYF.

Ten or more counts support this clonotype. The genes are TRBV20-1 and TRBJ1-5; TRBD1 matches at 7 bases. The germline V gene has CDR1 DFQATT and CDR2 SNEGSKA (reference sequence). The CDR3 runs to 14 residues. Trimming cost V 3 bases and J 5 bases; bases outside gene matches: 7. The CDR3: CSARSQGDYQPQHF. The CDR3 DNA reads as TGCAGTGCTAGGAGTCAGGGGGATTATCAGCCCCAGCATTTT.

J is TRBJ1-5 and V is TRBV20-1; the D is unclear. V lost 6 bases to trimming and J lost 6 bases, with 12 bases between them. The CDR3 loop spans 12 amino acids. CDR1 DFQATT and CDR2 SNEGSKA come from the germline V gene (reference sequence). For the CDR3, the DNA is TGCAGTGCCAGCAGTGAGGCTCAGCCCCAGCATTTT. Its protein product is CSASSEAQPQHF.

This clonotype came up a few times. CDR3 nucleotides: TGTGCCACCCGACAGGGACCCTTCACTGAAGCTTTCTTT. Its translation is CATRQGPFTEAFF. V is TRBV10-3 and J is TRBJ1-1; TRBD1 aligns across 7 bases. J was trimmed by 4 bases and V by 10 bases; bases with no gene match: 9. Germline V gives CDR1 ENHRY, CDR2 SYGVKD. This CDR3 region has 13 residues.

This clonotype was detected ten times or more. V and J are TRBV10-3 and TRBJ2-7; D perhaps matches TRBD2 (5 bases). Trimming cost V 7 bases and J 6 bases, with 13 bases left between them. The length of the CDR3 is 12 residues. Germline V CDR1 and CDR2: ENHRY, SYGVKD. In DNA, the CDR3 is TGTGCCATCAAGGGAGACCCATCCGAGCAGTACTTC. Translated: CAIKGDPSEQYF.